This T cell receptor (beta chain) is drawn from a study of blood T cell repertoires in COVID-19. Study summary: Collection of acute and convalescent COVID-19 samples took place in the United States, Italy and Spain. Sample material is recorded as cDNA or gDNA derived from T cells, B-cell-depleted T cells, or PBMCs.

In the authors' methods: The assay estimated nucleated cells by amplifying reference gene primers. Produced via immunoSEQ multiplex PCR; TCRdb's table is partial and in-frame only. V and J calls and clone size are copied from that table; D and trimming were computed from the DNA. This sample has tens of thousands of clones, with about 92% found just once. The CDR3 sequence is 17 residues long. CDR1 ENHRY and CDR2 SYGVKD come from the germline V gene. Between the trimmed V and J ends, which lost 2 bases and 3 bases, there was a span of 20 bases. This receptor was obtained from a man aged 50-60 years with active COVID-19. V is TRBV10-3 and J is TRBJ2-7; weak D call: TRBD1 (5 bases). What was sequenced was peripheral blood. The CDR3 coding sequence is TGTGCCATCAGTGAGAGTGGTTGGTTTAGGGGCGGCTACGAGCAGTACTTC. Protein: CAISESGWFRGGYEQYF.